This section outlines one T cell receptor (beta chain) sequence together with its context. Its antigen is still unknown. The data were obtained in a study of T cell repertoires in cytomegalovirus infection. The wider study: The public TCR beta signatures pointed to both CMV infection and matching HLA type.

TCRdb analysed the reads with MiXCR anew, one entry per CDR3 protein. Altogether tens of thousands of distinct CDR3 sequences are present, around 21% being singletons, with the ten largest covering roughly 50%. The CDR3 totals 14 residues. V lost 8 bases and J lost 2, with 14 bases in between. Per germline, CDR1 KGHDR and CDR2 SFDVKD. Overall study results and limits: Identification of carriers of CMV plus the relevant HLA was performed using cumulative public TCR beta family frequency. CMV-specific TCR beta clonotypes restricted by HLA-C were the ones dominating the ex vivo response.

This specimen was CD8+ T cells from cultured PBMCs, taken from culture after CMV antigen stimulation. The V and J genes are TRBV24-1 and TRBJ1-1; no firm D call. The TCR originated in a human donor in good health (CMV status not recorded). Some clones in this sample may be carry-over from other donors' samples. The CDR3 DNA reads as TGTGCCACCAAGGGAGGCGGGCCTAACACTGAAGCTTTCTTT. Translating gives CATKGGGPNTEAFF.